This entry is about one T cell receptor beta chain. Germline CDR1 and CDR2: SGHRS and YFSETQ. This CDR3 region has 14 residues. Trimming cost V 4 bases and J 2 bases, with 9 bases left between them. The record originates from a study of blood T cells in healthy people across ages. Next came a second PCR, run for about 7 to 12 cycles, which used a sample-barcoded 5' primer along with a J-beta primer mix. TCRdb re-called the 5' RACE reads through MiXCR, storing one row per CDR3 protein. Found here are over 750,000 distinct CDR3 sequences, approximately 25% of them singletons; the top ten hold under 9.5%. These data were also reused for a study on T cells of mothers and their children.

The chain employs TRBV5-1 and TRBJ1-4; D unresolved. The clonotype comes from a boy aged 5-17 years in good health. Specimen: blood. This CDR3 is CASSEQPTNEKLFF. The CDR3 DNA follows: TGCGCCAGCAGCGAGCAGCCTACTAATGAAAAACTGTTTTTT.